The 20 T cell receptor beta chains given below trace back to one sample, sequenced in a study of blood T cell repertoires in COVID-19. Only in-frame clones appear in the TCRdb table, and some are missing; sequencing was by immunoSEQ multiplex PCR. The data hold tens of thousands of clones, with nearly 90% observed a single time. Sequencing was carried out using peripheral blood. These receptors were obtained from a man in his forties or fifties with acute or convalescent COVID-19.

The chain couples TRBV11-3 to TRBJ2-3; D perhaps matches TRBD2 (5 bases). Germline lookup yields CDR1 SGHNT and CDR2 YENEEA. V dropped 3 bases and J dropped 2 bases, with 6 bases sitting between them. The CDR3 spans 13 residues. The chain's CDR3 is CASSFRDTDTQYF. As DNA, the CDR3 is TGTGCCAGCAGCTTCCGGGACACAGATACGCAGTATTTT.

In DNA, the CDR3 is TGTGCCAGCAGTGGGGGCCAGGGTGTAAAGGCCAAAAACATTCAGTACTTC. It encodes CASSGGQGVKAKNIQYF. This chain connects TRBV2 to TRBJ2-4; D is perhaps TRBD1 (5 bases). V was pared by 4 bases and J by 1 base, with 17 bases between. Germline V CDR1 and CDR2: SNHLY, FYNNEI. The CDR3 runs 17 residues.

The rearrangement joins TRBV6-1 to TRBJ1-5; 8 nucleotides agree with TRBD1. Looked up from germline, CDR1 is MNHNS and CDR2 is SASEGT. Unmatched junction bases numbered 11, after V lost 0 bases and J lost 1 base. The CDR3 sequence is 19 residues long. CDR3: CASSEAGFGTGRSNQPQHF. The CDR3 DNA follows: TGTGCCAGCAGTGAAGCGGGTTTCGGGACAGGCCGAAGCAATCAGCCCCAGCATTTT.

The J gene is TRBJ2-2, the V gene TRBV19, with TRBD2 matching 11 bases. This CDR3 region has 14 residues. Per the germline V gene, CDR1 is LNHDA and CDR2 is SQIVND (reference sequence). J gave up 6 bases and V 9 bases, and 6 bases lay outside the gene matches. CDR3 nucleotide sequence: TGTGCCAGCTCCACTAGCGGGAGCGCCGGGGAGCTGTTTTTT. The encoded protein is CASSTSGSAGELFF.

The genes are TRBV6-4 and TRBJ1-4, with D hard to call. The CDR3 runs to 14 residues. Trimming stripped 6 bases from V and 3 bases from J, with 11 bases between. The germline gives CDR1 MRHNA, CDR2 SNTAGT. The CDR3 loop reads CASRVQASNEKLFF. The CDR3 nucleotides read TGTGCCAGCAGGGTGCAGGCTTCTAATGAAAAACTGTTTTTT.

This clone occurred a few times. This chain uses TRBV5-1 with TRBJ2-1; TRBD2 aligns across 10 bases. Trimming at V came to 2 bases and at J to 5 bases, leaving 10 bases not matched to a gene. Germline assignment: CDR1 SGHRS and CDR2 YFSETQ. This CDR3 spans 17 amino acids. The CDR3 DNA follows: TGCGCCAGCAGCTTTAGGACTACTAGCGGGGATCACAATGAGCAGTTCTTC. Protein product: CASSFRTTSGDHNEQFF.

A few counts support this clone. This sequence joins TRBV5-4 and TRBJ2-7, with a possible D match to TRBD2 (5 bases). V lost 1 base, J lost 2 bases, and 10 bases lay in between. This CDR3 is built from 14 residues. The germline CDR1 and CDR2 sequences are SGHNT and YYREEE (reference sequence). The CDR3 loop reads CASSLLDGTYEQYF. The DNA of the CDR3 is TGTGCCAGCAGCTTGTTGGACGGGACCTACGAGCAGTACTTC.

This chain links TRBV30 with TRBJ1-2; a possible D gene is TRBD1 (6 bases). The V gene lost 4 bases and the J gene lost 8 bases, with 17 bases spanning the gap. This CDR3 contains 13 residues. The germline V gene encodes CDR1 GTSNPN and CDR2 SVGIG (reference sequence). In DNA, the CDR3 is TGTGCCTGGACGTGGCAGGGGCATTGGGGCTACACCTTC. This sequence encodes CAWTWQGHWGYTF.

The CDR3 loop reads CASTPGQGARQPQHF. CDR3 coding DNA: TGTGCCAGCACTCCGGGACAGGGGGCCCGTCAGCCCCAGCATTTT. V gene TRBV7-8 combines with J gene TRBJ1-5; 12 nucleotides align to TRBD1. V was clipped by 7 bases and J by 6 bases; unmatched bases: 7. CDR3 length: 15 residues. Germline values: CDR1 SGHVS, CDR2 FQNEAQ.

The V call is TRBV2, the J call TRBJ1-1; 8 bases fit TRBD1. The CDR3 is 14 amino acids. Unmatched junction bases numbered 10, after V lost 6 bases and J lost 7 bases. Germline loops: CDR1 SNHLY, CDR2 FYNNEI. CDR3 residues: CASRAPGGVNEAFF. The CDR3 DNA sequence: TGTGCCAGCAGGGCTCCAGGGGGCGTAAATGAAGCTTTCTTT.

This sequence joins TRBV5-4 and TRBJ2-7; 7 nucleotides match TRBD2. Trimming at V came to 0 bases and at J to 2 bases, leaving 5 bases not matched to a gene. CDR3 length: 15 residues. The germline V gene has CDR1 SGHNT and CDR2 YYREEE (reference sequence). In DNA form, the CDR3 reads TGTGCCAGCAGCTTGGCCCCTAGCGGAGCCTACGAGCAGTACTTC. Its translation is CASSLAPSGAYEQYF. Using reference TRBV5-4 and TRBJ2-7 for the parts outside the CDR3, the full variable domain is ETGVTQSPTHLIKTRGQQVTLRCSSQSGHNTVSWYQQALGQGPQFIFQYYREEENGRGNFPPRFSGLQFPNYSSELNVNALELDDSALYLCASSLAPSGAYEQYFGPGTRLTVT.

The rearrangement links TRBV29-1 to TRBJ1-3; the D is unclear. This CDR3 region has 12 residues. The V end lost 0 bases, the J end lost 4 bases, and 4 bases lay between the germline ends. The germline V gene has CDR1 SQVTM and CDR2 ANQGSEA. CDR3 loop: CSVEEQGNTIYF. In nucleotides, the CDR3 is TGCAGCGTTGAAGAACAAGGAAACACCATATATTTT.

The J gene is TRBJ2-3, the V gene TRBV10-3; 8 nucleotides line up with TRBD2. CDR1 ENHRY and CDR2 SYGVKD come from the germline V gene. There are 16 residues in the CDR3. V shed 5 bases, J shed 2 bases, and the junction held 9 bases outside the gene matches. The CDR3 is CAISSGGGGYTDTQYF. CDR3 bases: TGTGCCATCAGTTCCGGGGGGGGCGGATACACAGATACGCAGTATTTT.

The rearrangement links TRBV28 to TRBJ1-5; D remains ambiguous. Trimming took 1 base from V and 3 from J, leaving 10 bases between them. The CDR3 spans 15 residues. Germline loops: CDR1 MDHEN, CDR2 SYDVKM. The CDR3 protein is CASSLLGSTNQPQHF. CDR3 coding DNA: TGTGCCAGCAGTTTATTGGGCAGCACCAATCAGCCCCAGCATTTT.

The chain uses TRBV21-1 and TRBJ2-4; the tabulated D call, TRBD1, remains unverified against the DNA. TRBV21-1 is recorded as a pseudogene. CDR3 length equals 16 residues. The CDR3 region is CASSKAQNLAKNIQYF. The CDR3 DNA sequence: TGTGCCAGCAGCAAAGCACAGAACCTAGCCAAAAACATTCAGTACTTC.

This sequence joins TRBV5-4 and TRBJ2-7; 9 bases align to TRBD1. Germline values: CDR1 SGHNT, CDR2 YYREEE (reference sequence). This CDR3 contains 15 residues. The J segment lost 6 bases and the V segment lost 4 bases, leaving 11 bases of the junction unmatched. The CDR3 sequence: CASSRDRERLGEQYF. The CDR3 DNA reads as TGTGCCAGCAGCCGGGACAGGGAGAGGTTGGGCGAGCAGTACTTC.

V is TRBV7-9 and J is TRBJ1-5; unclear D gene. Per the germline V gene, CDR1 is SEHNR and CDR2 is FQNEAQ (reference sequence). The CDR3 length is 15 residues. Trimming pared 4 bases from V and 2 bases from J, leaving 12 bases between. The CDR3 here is CASSSGGLGNQPQHF. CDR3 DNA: TGTGCCAGCAGCTCGGGAGGCCTGGGCAATCAGCCCCAGCATTTT.

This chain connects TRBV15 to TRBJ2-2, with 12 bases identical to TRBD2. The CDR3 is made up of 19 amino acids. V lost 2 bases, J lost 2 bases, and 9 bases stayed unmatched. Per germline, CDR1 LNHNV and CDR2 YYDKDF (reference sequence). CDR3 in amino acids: CATSRPLGLAGHNTGELFF. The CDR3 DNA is TGTGCCACCAGCAGACCTCTTGGACTAGCGGGACATAACACCGGGGAGCTGTTTTTT.

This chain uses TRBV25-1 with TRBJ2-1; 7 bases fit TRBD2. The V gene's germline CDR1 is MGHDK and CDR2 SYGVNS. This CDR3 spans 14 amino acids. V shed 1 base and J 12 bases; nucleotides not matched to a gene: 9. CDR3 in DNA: TGTGCCAGCAGTGAATGGGGGGGGGATGTAAGGCAGTTCTTC. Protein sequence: CASSEWGGDVRQFF. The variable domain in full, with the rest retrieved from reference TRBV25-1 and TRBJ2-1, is EADIYQTPRYLVIGTGKKITLECSQTMGHDKMYWYQQDPGMELHLIHYSYGVNSTEKGDLSSESTVSRIRTEHFPLTLESARPSHTSQYLCASSEWGGDVRQFFGPGTRLTVL.

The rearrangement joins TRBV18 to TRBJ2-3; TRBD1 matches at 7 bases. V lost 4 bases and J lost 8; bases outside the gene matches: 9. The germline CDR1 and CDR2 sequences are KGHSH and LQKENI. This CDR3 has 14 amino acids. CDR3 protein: CASSLGQVQGTQYF. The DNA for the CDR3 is TGTGCCAGCTCACTCGGACAGGTTCAGGGTACGCAGTATTTT.